The 9 T cell receptor beta chains below all came from one sample that was sequenced in a study of Graves' ophthalmopathy and Graves' hyperthyroidism. Amplification targeted the TCR beta CDR3 regions, with RNA transcripts as the source material. HTBI primers served in a first-round RT-PCR, which a second-round multiplex PCR followed. In TCRdb, the multiplex PCR reads were re-called with MiXCR into one record per CDR3 protein. The top ten clones hold 35% to 55% of a sample with 650,000 to 900,000 distinct CDR3 sequences, 35% to 50% of them seen once. The specimen sequenced was peripheral blood. These receptor sequences come from an adult man with Graves' ophthalmopathy.

The rearrangement links TRBV29-1 to TRBJ2-5; D gene uncertain. CDR3 length equals 11 residues. Trimming left V 8 bases short and J 3 bases short, with 10 bases between. Germline values: CDR1 SQVTM, CDR2 ANQGSEA. The CDR3 nucleotides read TGCAGCTTATCTCGGGAAGAGACCCAGTACTTC. It yields the protein CSLSREETQYF.

Comments on this clonotype: One junction end does not reproduce the germline sequence, and a read error may be involved. The chain couples TRBV2 to TRBJ2-7; 7 bases agree with TRBD1. The germline gives CDR1 SNHLY, CDR2 FYNNEI. The CDR3 is 13 amino acids. DNA for the CDR3: TGTGCCAGCCTCATGGGCAGACAGGGCGAGGAGTACTTC. This gives the protein CASLMGRQGEEYF.

This clonotype was seen ten or more times. This sequence joins TRBV7-6 and TRBJ2-5; 9 bases are a match to TRBD2. Trimming cost V 2 bases and J 2 bases; bases outside gene matches: 9. From germline, CDR1 is SGHVS and CDR2 FNYEAQ. CDR3 length: 17 residues. CDR3 residues: CASSLSSAGGPQETQYF. Here the CDR3 DNA reads TGTGCCAGCAGCTTATCGTCAGCGGGGGGTCCTCAAGAGACCCAGTACTTC.

This clonotype was counted only a few times. The CDR3 DNA follows: TGCAGTGCCGGAGGGGGGAGCTCCTATAATTCACCCCTCCACTTT. Amino acids: CSAGGGSSYNSPLHF. The chain combines TRBV20-1 with TRBJ1-6; D is possibly TRBD1 (6 bases). This CDR3 spans 15 amino acids. V was pared by 6 bases and J by 0 bases, with 12 bases between. The germline V gene has CDR1 DFQATT and CDR2 SNEGSKA (reference sequence).

This clonotype has a count of ten or more. This chain links TRBV20-1 with TRBJ1-6; tentative D call: TRBD1 (6 bases). Germline assignment: CDR1 DFQATT and CDR2 SNEGSKA (reference sequence). Trimming removed 3 bases at V and 8 bases at J, with 17 bases between. The CDR3 covers 15 residues. CDR3 residues: CSASPRGGWDSPLHF. The CDR3 region has the DNA TGCAGTGCTAGCCCGAGAGGGGGTTGGGATTCACCCCTCCACTTT.

This clonotype was detected ten times or more. The gene calls are TRBV10-3 and TRBJ1-1, with D tentatively TRBD1 (6 bases). The ends were cut back, 5 bases at V and 5 bases at J, with 12 bases in the middle. CDR1 is ENHRY and CDR2 is SYGVKD in the germline V gene. This CDR3 has 13 amino acids. CDR3 region: CAISSSGVTEAFF. The CDR3, as DNA: TGTGCCATCAGTTCTTCAGGGGTTACTGAAGCTTTCTTT.

This clonotype occurred many times. A much larger clone lies one base from this, so it may be a read error. The J gene is TRBJ2-7, the V gene TRBV29-1; 12 nucleotides agree with TRBD2. CDR1 and CDR2 from the germline V gene are SQVTM and ANQGSEA. The CDR3 has 15 residues. J lost 1 base, V lost 5 bases, and 6 bases had no gene match. The chain's CDR3 is CSVRGTSGSSYEQYF. The CDR3 DNA reads as TGCAGCGTTCGAGGGACTAGCGGGTCGTCCTACGAGCAGTACTTC.

This clonotype has a count of ten or more. The CDR3 spells CASSRAGSPLHF. The CDR3 region has the DNA TGTGCCAGCAGCCGCGCAGGGTCACCCCTCCACTTT. The V call is TRBV9, the J call TRBJ1-6; TRBD1 might be the D (5 bases). The CDR3 extends over 12 amino acids. Trimming took off 4 bases at V and 10 bases at J, with 9 bases between the two ends. Germline values: CDR1 SGDLS, CDR2 YYNGEE.

The chain recombines TRBV10-3 with TRBJ2-6; possibly TRBD1 for D (6 bases). The CDR3 loop spans 16 amino acids. The ends were cut back, 5 bases at V and 4 bases at J, with 15 bases in the middle. The V gene's germline CDR1 is ENHRY and CDR2 SYGVKD. The CDR3 nucleotides read TGTGCCATCAGTAATCGTGCCGGGACAGGGGCCAACGTCCTGACTTTC. Amino acid sequence: CAISNRAGTGANVLTF.